The present entry profiles one TCR beta chain with its context. Antigen: not known. Germline assignment: CDR1 SGHRS and CDR2 YFSETQ. The V and J ends lost 6 bases and 1 base respectively, with 10 bases between them. This CDR3 spans 14 amino acids. This sample stems from a study of vaccination and CD4 T cells after COVID-19. Study-level information: The post-COVID sampling time was a median about 98 days after diagnosis, ranging from 35 to 161. Spike peptides, overlapping and drawn from SARS-CoV-2, HCoV-NL63, HCoV-OC43 and HCoV-229E, were used to stimulate cells.

Treatment given: approximately nine-day PBMC culture with coronavirus spike peptide pools or control peptides (ViraFEST assay). The unexposed donor's CD4+ T cells were collected before the COVID-19 pandemic (2011-2018). Oncomine TCR Beta short-read sequencing was applied to DNA from cultured CD4+ T cells. TCRdb re-derived calls from the PCR reads in MiXCR, one entry per CDR3 protein. The repertoire consists of about 4,000 distinct CDR3 sequences, with 71% occurring once and the leading ten covering over 35%. The genes are TRBV5-1 and TRBJ2-2; D is perhaps TRBD1 (6 bases). This clonotype was sampled from a human donor in good health. Sequenced material: CD4+ T cells from blood, cultured in vitro. This CDR3 reads CASKQGMNTGELFF. The CDR3 nucleotides read TGCGCCAGCAAGCAGGGGATGAACACCGGGGAGCTGTTTTTT.